These 27 T cell receptor beta chains came from one sample sequenced in a study of Graves' ophthalmopathy and Graves' hyperthyroidism. The sequenced template was RNA, covering the TCR beta CDR3 region. After a first-round RT-PCR with HTBI primers, a second-round multiplex PCR was run. TCRdb re-called the multiplex PCR reads through MiXCR, storing one row per CDR3 protein. The sample carries almost 750,000 distinct CDR3 sequences, approximately 40% recorded once. Sequencing was performed on peripheral blood. The source of these receptors is an adult man with Graves' ophthalmopathy.

This clonotype occurred many times. This chain uses TRBV2 with TRBJ1-5; 8 bases map to TRBD1. The CDR3 spans 16 residues. Germline V CDR1 and CDR2: SNHLY, FYNNEI. V was pared by 4 bases and J by 4 bases, with 9 bases of the junction left unmatched. The CDR3 DNA follows: TGTGCCAGCAGTGGTCTCTCCAGGGGGCGAAATCAGCCCCAGCATTTT. This sequence encodes CASSGLSRGRNQPQHF.

As for this clonotype: A read error is possible here, since a much larger clone lies one base away. The gene calls are TRBV25-1 and TRBJ2-2; D possibly matches TRBD1 or TRBD2 (6 bases each). The V end was cut by 8 bases, the J end by 6 bases, with 10 bases between. Per the germline V gene, CDR1 is MGHDK and CDR2 is SYGVNS. The CDR3 totals 12 residues. In nucleotides, the CDR3 is TGTGCCAGCCGAGGGGGGTCCGGGGAGCTGTTTTTT. Amino acids: CASRGGSGELFF.

The chain links TRBV4-2 to TRBJ2-2, with 14 nucleotides matching TRBD2. Germline V gene lookup returns CDR1 LGHNA and CDR2 YNFKEQ. The CDR3 loop spans 17 amino acids. The trim removed 4 bases at V and 4 bases at J, leaving 5 bases unmatched. CDR3 nucleotide sequence: TGTGCCAGCAGCCGCCAGACTAGCGGGAGGGCCACCGGGGAGCTGTTTTTT. Translated, it gives CASSRQTSGRATGELFF.

This clonotype was counted many times. The gene calls are TRBV20-1 and TRBJ2-5; D could derive from TRBD1 or TRBD2 (5 bases each). V was trimmed by 1 base and J by 4 bases, leaving 10 bases between them. The length of the CDR3 is 13 residues. Germline CDR1 and CDR2: DFQATT and SNEGSKA (reference sequence). The CDR3 loop is CSARVGAAETQYF. In nucleotides, the CDR3 is TGCAGTGCTAGAGTCGGGGCTGCAGAGACCCAGTACTTC.

The V call is TRBV20-1, the J call TRBJ2-7; TRBD1 aligns across 9 bases. The CDR3 extends over 13 amino acids. The V segment lost 4 bases and the J segment 8 bases; nucleotides outside the gene matches: 9. Germline V gene data show CDR1 as DFQATT and CDR2 as SNEGSKA (reference sequence). The DNA for the CDR3 is TGCAGTGCTACGAACAGGGGGCCGTACAAGCAGTACTTC. It specifies CSATNRGPYKQYF.

V gene TRBV10-3 combines with J gene TRBJ2-3; D unclear. Germline assignment: CDR1 ENHRY and CDR2 SYGVKD. The V and J ends lost 0 bases and 1 base respectively, with 5 bases between them. This CDR3 has 14 residues. Here the CDR3 reads CAISESLRTDTQYF. In DNA form, the CDR3 reads TGTGCCATCAGTGAGTCTCTCCGCACAGATACGCAGTATTTT.

This clonotype was detected many times. The chain joins TRBV10-1 to TRBJ1-1, with D possibly being TRBD1 (6 bases). The V end lost 0 bases, the J end lost 5 bases, and 16 bases lay between the germline ends. CDR3 size: 16 residues. Germline CDR1 reads WNHNN; CDR2 reads SYGVQD (reference sequence). The CDR3 here is CASSESGWGARTEAFF. The CDR3 DNA sequence: TGCGCCAGCAGTGAGTCCGGATGGGGGGCGCGAACTGAAGCTTTCTTT.

This chain links TRBV10-3 with TRBJ1-3; D is undetermined. The CDR3 runs to 15 residues. CDR1 and CDR2 (germline): ENHRY, SYGVKD. V was shortened by 7 bases and J by 1 base, with 14 bases between the two germline ends. In nucleotides, the CDR3 is TGTGCCATCACCGAGACCGCGGGTTCTGGAAACACCATATATTTT. Its translation: CAITETAGSGNTIYF.

The gene calls are TRBV27 and TRBJ2-7; 7 nucleotides match TRBD1. V shed 5 bases and J 7 bases; nucleotides not matched to a gene: 8. This CDR3 is built from 13 residues. Germline V gives CDR1 MNHEY, CDR2 SMNVEV (reference sequence). The CDR3 DNA reads TGTGCCAGCAGTATGACAGGGAGATGGGAGCAGTACTTC. Translated, it gives CASSMTGRWEQYF.

This clonotype was recorded a few times. The chain joins TRBV15 to TRBJ1-4; a possible D gene is TRBD1 (6 bases). The CDR3 totals 16 residues. V lost 1 base and J 0 bases, leaving 9 bases between the germline ends. Per germline, CDR1 LNHNV and CDR2 YYDKDF (reference sequence). Written as DNA, the CDR3 is TGTGCCACCAGCAGAGTACAGGGTGCAACTAATGAAAAACTGTTTTTT. Amino acids: CATSRVQGATNEKLFF. Supplemented by reference TRBV15 and TRBJ1-4, the full variable domain reads DAMVIQNPRYQVTQFGKPVTLSCSQTLNHNVMYWYQQKSSQAPKLLFHYYDKDFNNEADTPDNFQSRRPNTSFCFLDIRSPGLGDTAMYLCATSRVQGATNEKLFFGSGTQLSVL.

This chain uses TRBV7-9 with TRBJ2-7, with D maybe TRBD1 (5 bases). V was shortened by 5 bases and J by 7 bases, with 18 bases between the two germline ends. The CDR3 totals 14 residues. Germline assignment: CDR1 SEHNR and CDR2 FQNEAQ (reference sequence). The CDR3 DNA reads as TGTGCCAGCAGCACCAGACAGTACACCGGGGAGCAGTACTTC. Protein: CASSTRQYTGEQYF.

In DNA, the CDR3 is TGTGCCAGCAGCTTAGCTGGCGGACAGAACTACGAGCAGTACTTC. This sequence encodes CASSLAGGQNYEQYF. The chain has TRBV7-9 and TRBJ2-7, with a tentative D call TRBD1 (6 bases). Germline values: CDR1 SEHNR, CDR2 FQNEAQ (reference sequence). V was clipped by 0 bases and J by 3 bases, with 12 bases between them. The CDR3 is made up of 15 amino acids.

V gene TRBV2 combines with J gene TRBJ2-5; the match to TRBD1 covers 11 bases. V shed 5 bases and J 7 bases; nucleotides not matched to a gene: 9. Germline V gene sequence: CDR1 SNHLY, CDR2 FYNNEI. This CDR3 is built from 15 residues. The CDR3 DNA is TGTGCCAGCAGTCCCAGGACAGGGGGCCGGGGGACCCAGTACTTC. Translating it yields CASSPRTGGRGTQYF. The complete variable domain, with remaining parts taken from reference TRBV2 and TRBJ2-5, reads EPEVTQTPSHQVTQMGQEVILRCVPISNHLYFYWYRQILGQKVEFLVSFYNNEISEKSEIFDDQFSVERPDGSNFTLKIRSTKLEDSAMYFCASSPRTGGRGTQYFGPGTRLLVL.

A remark on this clonotype: Possible read error: a much larger clone is one base away. The rearrangement uses TRBV20-1 and TRBJ2-7; the match to TRBD2 covers 11 bases. V lost 3 bases to trimming and J lost 6 bases; unmatched junction nucleotides: 4. The length of the CDR3 is 13 residues. Germline V gene sequence: CDR1 DFQATT, CDR2 SNEGSKA (reference sequence). Written as DNA, the CDR3 is TGCAGTGCTAGTCGTAGCGGGAGGGGCGAGCAGTACTTC. Its translation: CSASRSGRGEQYF.

The V and J genes are TRBV20-1 and TRBJ1-1; weak D call: TRBD1 (5 bases). The CDR3 length is 13 residues. Deletions cut 6 bases from V and 5 bases from J, with 16 bases between. Germline CDR1 DFQATT, CDR2 SNEGSKA (reference sequence). The CDR3 DNA is TGCAGTGCCCAAAGTTGGGGGATAACTGAAGCTTTCTTT. Amino acid sequence: CSAQSWGITEAFF.

This clonotype appeared a few times. The chain uses TRBV7-2 and TRBJ2-7; no reliable D call. The CDR3 is 14 amino acids. The germline gives CDR1 SGHTA, CDR2 FQGNSA. V shed 2 bases and J shed 2 bases, with 10 bases lying between them. The DNA for the CDR3 is TGTGCCAGCAGCTTACTAGAATCTGCCTACGAGCAGTACTTC. Residues: CASSLLESAYEQYF.

V usage is TRBV19 and J usage is TRBJ1-1; D gene unclear. V was shortened by 4 bases and J by 6 bases, with 12 bases between the two germline ends. The CDR3 extends over 13 amino acids. CDR1 is LNHDA and CDR2 is SQIVND in the germline V gene (reference sequence). CDR3 in DNA: TGTGCCAGTAGTAAACCAGCCAGTCCTGAAGCTTTCTTT. As protein: CASSKPASPEAFF.

This clonotype came up many times. V usage is TRBV11-2 and J usage is TRBJ2-5, with D possibly being TRBD2 (5 bases). Trimming left V 0 bases short and J 7 bases short, with 6 bases between. Germline V CDR1 and CDR2: SGHAT, FQNNGV. The CDR3 is 12 amino acids. The CDR3 loop is CASSLDGGTQYF. Here the CDR3 DNA reads TGTGCCAGCAGCTTAGATGGAGGGACCCAGTACTTC.

This clonotype was detected ten times or more. This rearrangement joins TRBV15 to TRBJ2-7, with D tentatively TRBD1 or TRBD2 (5 bases each). The germline V and J ends were trimmed by 1 base and 4 bases, with 11 bases remaining between them. This CDR3 is built from 14 residues. Germline CDR1 reads LNHNV; CDR2 reads YYDKDF (reference sequence). CDR3 bases: TGTGCCACCAGCAGAGGAGGGGATTCGTACGAGCAGTACTTC. Translating it yields CATSRGGDSYEQYF.

As regards this clonotype: A much bigger clone sits one base away, suggesting this may be a read error. The chain has TRBV7-9 and TRBJ1-2; possible D gene TRBD1, 6 bases. The CDR3 contains 16 residues. CDR1 and CDR2 (germline): SEHNR, FQNEAQ (reference sequence). V lost 5 bases and J lost 2, with 18 bases in between. In DNA, the CDR3 is TGTGCCAGCAGCCCCCCTTCCCTAACAGGGAACTATGGCTACACCTTC. Its translation: CASSPPSLTGNYGYTF.

This clonotype was seen many times. The rearrangement links TRBV15 to TRBJ1-1; D remains unclear. Germline assignment: CDR1 LNHNV and CDR2 YYDKDF (reference sequence). The CDR3 sequence is 14 residues long. Trimming took off 0 bases at V and 0 bases at J, with 5 bases between the two ends. Written as DNA, the CDR3 is TGTGCCACCAGCAGAGAAACGGTGAACACTGAAGCTTTCTTT. Translation: CATSRETVNTEAFF.

This clonotype was observed at least ten times. The chain combines TRBV2 with TRBJ1-5; D might be TRBD1 (6 bases). The CDR3 totals 15 residues. V was clipped by 3 bases and J by 9 bases, with 18 bases between them. Germline CDR1 reads SNHLY; CDR2 reads FYNNEI. This CDR3 is CASSDFQGGTGPQHF. Written as DNA, the CDR3 is TGTGCCAGCAGTGACTTTCAAGGGGGGACGGGGCCCCAGCATTTT.

This clonotype was counted between two and nine times. The V call is TRBV9, the J call TRBJ1-3; D may be TRBD1 (6 bases). Germline V gene lookup returns CDR1 SGDLS and CDR2 YYNGEE. The CDR3 spans 14 residues. Trimming took off 3 bases at V and 6 bases at J, with 13 bases between the two ends. Written as DNA, the CDR3 is TGTGCCAGCAGCGCTGAGGCGGGACAAAACACCATATATTTT. It codes for CASSAEAGQNTIYF.

V gene TRBV19 combines with J gene TRBJ2-3; 8 nucleotides match TRBD2. Per the germline V gene, CDR1 is LNHDA and CDR2 is SQIVND (reference sequence). Trimming at V came to 5 bases and at J to 1 base, leaving 8 bases not matched to a gene. The length of the CDR3 is 16 residues. The CDR3 loop is CASSQPSGGRTDTQYF. The DNA of the CDR3 is TGTGCCAGTAGTCAGCCCAGCGGGGGACGCACAGATACGCAGTATTTT.

This clonotype has a count of ten or more. The chain recombines TRBV16 with TRBJ1-2, with a tentative D call TRBD1 (5 bases). Per germline, CDR1 KGHSY and CDR2 FQNENV. Trimming stripped 5 bases from V and 8 bases from J, with 15 bases between. This CDR3 is 13 amino acids long. CDR3 loop: CASSRDPANGYTF. CDR3 coding DNA: TGTGCCAGCAGCAGGGACCCTGCTAACGGCTACACCTTC.

Turning to this clonotype: No conserved phenylalanine or tryptophan is present at the end of the CDR3, so a read error is the likely explanation. The gene calls are TRBV12-3 or TRBV12-4 and TRBJ1-5, with D unresolved. Trimming stripped 1 base from V and 7 bases from J, with 11 bases between. The CDR3 consists of 14 residues. CDR3 protein: CASSLGRSRQPQHL. CDR3 in DNA: TGTGCCAGCAGTTTAGGCAGGTCAAGACAGCCCCAGCATCTT.

This clonotype was observed many times. The chain links TRBV7-2 to TRBJ1-2; 7 bases line up with TRBD1. Germline CDR1 reads SGHTA; CDR2 reads FQGNSA. V dropped 2 bases and J dropped 2; count of bases not matched to a gene: 2. The CDR3 has 14 residues. The CDR3 loop is CASSLQQGNYGYTF. The CDR3 region has the DNA TGTGCCAGCAGCTTACAACAGGGGAACTATGGCTACACCTTC. The full variable domain, in which reference TRBV7-2 and TRBJ1-2 provide the parts outside the CDR3, is GAGVSQSPSNKVTEKGKDVELRCDPISGHTALYWYRQSLGQGLEFLIYFQGNSAPDKSGLPSDRFSAERTGGSVSTLTIQRTQQEDSAVYLCASSLQQGNYGYTFGSGTRLTVV.